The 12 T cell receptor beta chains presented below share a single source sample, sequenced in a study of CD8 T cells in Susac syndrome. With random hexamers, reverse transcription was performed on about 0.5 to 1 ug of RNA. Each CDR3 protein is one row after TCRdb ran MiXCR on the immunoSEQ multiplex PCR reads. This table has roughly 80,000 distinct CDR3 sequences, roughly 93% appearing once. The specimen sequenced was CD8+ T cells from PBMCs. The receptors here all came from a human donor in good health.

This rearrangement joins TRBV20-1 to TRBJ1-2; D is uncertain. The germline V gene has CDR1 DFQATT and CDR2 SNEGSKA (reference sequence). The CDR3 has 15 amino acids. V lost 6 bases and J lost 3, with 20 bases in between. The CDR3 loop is CSASNGAEFYYGYTF. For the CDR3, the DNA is TGCAGTGCCTCGAACGGTGCGGAGTTCTACTATGGCTACACCTTC.

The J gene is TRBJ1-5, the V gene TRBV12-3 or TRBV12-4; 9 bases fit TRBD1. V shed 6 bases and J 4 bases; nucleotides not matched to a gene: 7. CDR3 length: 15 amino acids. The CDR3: CASRVSGTGNQPQHF. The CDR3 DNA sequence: TGTGCCAGCAGAGTCTCCGGGACAGGGAATCAGCCCCAGCATTTT.

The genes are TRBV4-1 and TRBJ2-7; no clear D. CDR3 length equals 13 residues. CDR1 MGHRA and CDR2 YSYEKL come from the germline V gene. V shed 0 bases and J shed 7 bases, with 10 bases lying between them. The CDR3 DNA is TGCGCCAGCAGCCAAGATCTTTCTAGAGAGCAGTACGTC. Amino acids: CASSQDLSREQYV.

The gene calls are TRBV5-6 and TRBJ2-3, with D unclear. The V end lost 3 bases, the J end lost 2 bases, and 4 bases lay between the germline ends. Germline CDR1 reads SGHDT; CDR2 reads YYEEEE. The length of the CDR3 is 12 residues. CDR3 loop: CASSYNTDTQYF. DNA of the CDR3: TGTGCCAGCAGCTACAACACAGATACGCAGTATTTT.

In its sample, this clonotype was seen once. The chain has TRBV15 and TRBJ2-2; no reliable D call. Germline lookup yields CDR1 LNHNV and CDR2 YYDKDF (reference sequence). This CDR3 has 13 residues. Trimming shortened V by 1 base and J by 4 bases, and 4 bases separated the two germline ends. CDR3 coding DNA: TGTGCCACCAGCAGAGGACCCACCGGGGAGCTGTTTTTT. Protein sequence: CATSRGPTGELFF.

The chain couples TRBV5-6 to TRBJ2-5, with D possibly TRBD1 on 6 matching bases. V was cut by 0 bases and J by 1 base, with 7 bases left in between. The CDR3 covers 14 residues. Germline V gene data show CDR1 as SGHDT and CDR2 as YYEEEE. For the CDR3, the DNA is TGTGCCAGCAGCTTGGGGGACATCCAAGAGACCCAGTACTTC. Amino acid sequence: CASSLGDIQETQYF.

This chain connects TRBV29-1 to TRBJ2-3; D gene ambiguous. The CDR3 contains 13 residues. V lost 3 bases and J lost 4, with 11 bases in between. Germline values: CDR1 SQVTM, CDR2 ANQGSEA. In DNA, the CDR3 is TGCAGCGTTGATGTTAGTTTTGCAGATACGCAGTATTTT. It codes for CSVDVSFADTQYF.

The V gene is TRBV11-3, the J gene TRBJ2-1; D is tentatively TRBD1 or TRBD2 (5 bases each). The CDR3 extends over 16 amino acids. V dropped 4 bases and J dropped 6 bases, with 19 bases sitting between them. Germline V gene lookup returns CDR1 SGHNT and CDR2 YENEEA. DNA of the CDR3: TGTGCCAGCAGCTCGGCCCTTGGGGGAAGGGGCAATGAGCAGTTCTTC. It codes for CASSSALGGRGNEQFF.

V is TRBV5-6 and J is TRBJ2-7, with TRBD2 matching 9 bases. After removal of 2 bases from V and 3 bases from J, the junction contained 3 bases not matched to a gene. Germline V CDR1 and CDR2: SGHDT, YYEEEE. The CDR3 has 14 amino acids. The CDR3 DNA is TGTGCCAGCAGCTTTAGCGGGAGAGGCTACGAGCAGTACGTC. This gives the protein CASSFSGRGYEQYV.

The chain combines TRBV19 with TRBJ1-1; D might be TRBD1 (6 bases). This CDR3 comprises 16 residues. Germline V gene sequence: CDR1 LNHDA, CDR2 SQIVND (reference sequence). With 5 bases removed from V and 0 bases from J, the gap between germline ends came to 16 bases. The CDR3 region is CASSGLDRSLNTEAFF. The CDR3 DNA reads TGTGCCAGTAGTGGCCTTGACAGGAGCCTGAACACTGAAGCTTTCTTT.

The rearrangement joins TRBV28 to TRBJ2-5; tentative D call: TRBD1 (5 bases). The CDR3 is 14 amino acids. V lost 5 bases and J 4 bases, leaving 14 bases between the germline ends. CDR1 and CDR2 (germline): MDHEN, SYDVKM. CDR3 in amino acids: CASSLDSLLETQYF. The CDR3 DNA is TGTGCCAGCAGTCTCGACAGCCTCTTAGAGACCCAGTACTTC.

The CDR3 loop reads CASSYSPGALGPRPLHF. CDR3 sequence (DNA): TGTGCCAGCAGTTACTCTCCGGGGGCCCTGGGCCCTCGACCCCTCCACTTT. The chain couples TRBV6-5 to TRBJ1-6; D is possibly TRBD1 (6 bases). Germline V gene data show CDR1 as MNHEY and CDR2 as SVGAGI. CDR3 size: 17 residues. V lost 0 bases, J lost 12 bases, and 21 bases lay in between.